The source of this T cell receptor (beta chain) is a study of glioma-infiltrating T cells listed by TCRdb under 2016. Notes on the research overall: The study sequenced TCR alpha- and beta-chain repertoires from glioma tissue, from non-neoplastic brain tissue and from matched peripheral blood mononuclear cells. To measure divergence between tissue and blood T-cell populations, each tissue-infiltrating repertoire was compared with the peripheral blood repertoire of the same patient. Three low-grade glioma patients, under ten primary glioblastoma patients and three non-glioma patients contributing non-neoplastic brain tissue were included in the paired cohort. The investigation overall reported the following: Small numbers underpinned the group comparisons: roughly 8 glioblastoma patients, three low-grade glioma patients and three non-neoplastic patients. VJ-independent divergence between tissue and blood was found to be below expectation in non-neoplastic patients but above expectation in all gliomas, particularly low-grade gliomas. Very few CDR3 sequences were found to be shared between tissue and blood, and this scarcity was attributed to high CDR3 diversity and limited sampling.

Deletion took 9 bases off V and 2 bases off J, with a span of 17 bases between the germline ends. The CDR3, cysteine through phenylalanine, is 15 amino acids long. Solely the CDR3 DNA is kept, with 45 bases framed from the first base. On this clonotype: Its binding antigen is unknown. This may be a read error: a much more frequent sequence differs by one nucleotide.

The iRepertoire nested amplicon-rescue multiplex PCR (arm-PCR) platform was used to amplify TCR alpha and beta CDR3 regions from RNA. The input for one-step reverse transcription and amplification was roughly 85-400 ng of tissue mRNA or PBMC total RNA. Following bead purification, Illumina adapters were added by a secondary multiplex PCR, and the libraries were gel-purified between 200 and 400 bp. The libraries contained internal 6-nucleotide barcodes that were used for demultiplexing. Sequencing of libraries was performed on an Illumina MiSeq with 2x220 or 2x250 nucleotide paired-end reads. The study's processing was this. FLASH 1.2.11 was used to merge paired reads, and BWA-MEM then aligned the reads to the GRCh37 human genome before TRA and TRB reads were extracted. For V and J assignment, an IMGT-derived reference of cassette sequences and CDR3 motifs that included pseudogenes was used. Reads were translated in three frames, and productive CDR3s were defined by a C…FGXG motif without stop codons. Unique combinations of V-J cassette pair and CDR3 amino acid sequence were defined as clonotypes. Reads were filtered by Hamming distance, with the threshold set by the sequence error rate of each sample in mapped regions. TCRdb handled the public reads itself, with Q25 trimming in fastp and clone calling in MiXCR, and kept productive beta chains. A single entry per CDR3 protein holds the most common genes and DNA from its merged rows. In this record, the V and J calls reflect TCRdb's handling and not the investigators' own analysis. For this sample there are 170,000 or so distinct CDR3 sequences; more than 35% appear just once. About 5.2% of the sample rests with the top ten.

The origin of this receptor is a human donor with low-grade glioma or glioblastoma, undergoing nonglioma brain surgery, or in good health (not recorded which). The sequencing sample was made of glioma tissue, nonneoplastic brain tissue, or PBMCs (not recorded which). The sequence links TRBV12-3 or TRBV12-4 to TRBJ2-4, with the D gene not clear enough to name. The DNA is as follows: TGTGCCAGAAGCTCCCACTTGGGGACCAAAAACATTCAGTACTTC. It translates to CARSSHLGTKNIQYF.